The present T cell receptor beta chain was sequenced within a study of blood T cell repertoires in COVID-19. The wider study: Sample material is recorded as cDNA or gDNA derived from T cells, B-cell-depleted T cells, or PBMCs.

Sequenced by immunoSEQ multiplex PCR; TCRdb stores in-frame clones only, minus some. The sample has around 200,000 clones, approximately 81% seen once; the top ten hold under 20%. Participant-given clinical history determined each cohort assignment. Donors in Cohort 3 who had recovered were those with two negative PCRs, healthcare professional clearance, or resolution of their symptoms. Sequenced: PBMCs or T cells enriched from blood (not recorded which). This receptor was obtained from a middle-aged man who had recovered from COVID-19.

CDR3 in amino acids: CASSLAPGQPQHF. CDR3 in DNA: TGTGCCAGCAGTTTAGCGCCGGGTCAGCCCCAGCATTTT. The rearrangement links TRBV12-3 or TRBV12-4 to TRBJ1-5; D remains unclear. Deletions cut 0 bases from V and 6 bases from J, with 6 bases between. The CDR3 totals 13 residues.